This T cell receptor beta chain was captured in a study of cytomegalovirus exposure and HLA in healthy donors. About this clone itself: What it binds is unknown.

Broader study findings: Analysis was performed later, and it showed HLA-associated TCR beta chains to be more clonally expanded than equally common others. A later analysis appeared to link common viral pathogens to several of the most significant clusters. HLA alleles showed associations with 16,951 TCR beta sequences in a later analysis, at a 0.05 false discovery rate.

Trimming left V 2 bases short and J 2 bases short, with 8 bases between. The CDR3 has 13 residues. CDR1 SGHNT and CDR2 YYREEE come from the germline V gene (reference sequence). Primers for the PCR totalled 60 Vbeta and 13 Jbeta. Some clones are missing from TCRdb's copy, which holds only in-frame ones; the method was immunoSEQ multiplex PCR. The sample consists of 170,000 or so clones, roughly 84% of them appearing once. J is TRBJ2-7 and V is TRBV5-4, with a tentative D call TRBD1 (5 bases). The TCR was taken from a boy aged 2 to 9 in good health and CMV-seronegative. The sample comprised PBMCs. This CDR3 is CASSFDRPYEQYF. For the CDR3, the DNA is TGTGCCAGCAGCTTCGACAGACCCTACGAGCAGTACTTC.